The 20 T cell receptor beta chains in this list originate from one sample, sequenced in a study of T cell responses to AZD1222 COVID-19 vaccine. Generated by immunoSEQ multiplex PCR, the TCRdb table keeps only in-frame clones and is missing some. The table lists 110,000 to 150,000 clones, about 91% of them singletons. Sequencing was performed on peripheral blood, taken on day 0 of AZD1222 vaccination. The receptors here all came from an adult in good health.

The chain uses TRBV19 and TRBJ1-2; D might be TRBD1 (5 bases). Deletions cut 4 bases from V and 5 bases from J, with 11 bases between. The CDR3 loop spans 13 amino acids. CDR1 LNHDA and CDR2 SQIVND come from the germline V gene (reference sequence). The CDR3 is CASSTNQGYGYTF. CDR3 in DNA: TGTGCCAGTAGTACCAACCAGGGTTATGGCTACACCTTC.

The rearrangement joins TRBV19 to TRBJ2-7; no clear D. Germline CDR1 LNHDA, CDR2 SQIVND (reference sequence). There are 15 residues in the CDR3. Deletions cut 0 bases from V and 0 bases from J, with 9 bases between. The CDR3 DNA follows: TGTGCCAGTAGTATAGAGGGCAGTAGCTCCTACGAGCAGTACTTC. Residues: CASSIEGSSSYEQYF.

Comment on this clone: Germline is not matched at one junction end, which may reflect a read error. This chain joins TRBV12-5 and TRBJ1-2, with a weak D call TRBD1 (6 bases). CDR3 length: 13 residues. CDR1 LGHNT and CDR2 FRNRAP come from the germline V gene. For the CDR3, the DNA is TGTGCTAGTGGTTTGGCCTACGGGACATATGATCACTTC. It translates to CASGLAYGTYDHF.

This chain connects TRBV5-1 to TRBJ1-4; D is uncertain. CDR1 SGHRS and CDR2 YFSETQ come from the germline V gene. The CDR3 consists of 13 residues. V gave up 2 bases and J gave up 4 bases, with 6 bases separating them. CDR3 coding DNA: TGCGCCAGCAGCTTCCGGTATAATGAAAAACTGTTTTTT. Protein sequence: CASSFRYNEKLFF.

The chain links TRBV6-5 to TRBJ1-5, with a possible D match to TRBD1 (6 bases). The CDR3 contains 15 residues. V gave up 5 bases and J gave up 1 base, with 12 bases separating them. CDR1 is MNHEY, CDR2 SVGAGI, per germline. The DNA for the CDR3 is TGTGCCAGCAGTCGGGCAGGGGTAAGCAATCAGCCCCAGCATTTT. The encoded protein is CASSRAGVSNQPQHF.

The CDR3 DNA follows: TGTGCCACCAGCCCAGGACTAGCGGGAGCGATCGGGGAGCTGTTTTTT. The encoded protein is CATSPGLAGAIGELFF. This rearrangement joins TRBV15 to TRBJ2-2, with 13 positions matching TRBD2. The CDR3 is 16 residues long. V lost 5 bases, J lost 7 bases, and 7 bases stayed unmatched. Germline V gene data show CDR1 as LNHNV and CDR2 as YYDKDF (reference sequence).

V usage is TRBV6-1 and J usage is TRBJ2-3, with TRBD2 matching 7 bases. CDR3 size: 16 residues. Trimming cost V 3 bases and J 4 bases; bases outside gene matches: 10. Germline assignment: CDR1 MNHNS and CDR2 SASEGT. The CDR3 protein is CASSETYGRKADTQYF. The DNA for the CDR3 is TGTGCCAGCAGTGAGACTTACGGGAGGAAGGCAGATACGCAGTATTTT.

The rearrangement uses TRBV6-2 or TRBV6-3 and TRBJ1-6; D remains unclear. The CDR3 length is 13 residues. CDR1 and CDR2 from the germline V gene are MNHEY and SVGEGT. The germline V and J ends were trimmed by 3 bases and 10 bases, with 10 bases remaining between them. Written as DNA, the CDR3 is TGTGCCAGCAGTTATTCTCACGGATCACCCCTCCACTTT. This translates into CASSYSHGSPLHF.

This clone was seen just once. The chain has TRBV6-5 and TRBJ1-3; tentative D call: TRBD1 (5 bases). Germline-derived CDR1 and CDR2 are MNHEY and SVGAGI. The ends were cut back, 6 bases at V and 4 bases at J, with 13 bases in the middle. This CDR3 has 14 amino acids. The CDR3, as DNA: TGTGCCAGCAGCTCCGGGACCTTCGGAAACACCATATATTTT. It translates to CASSSGTFGNTIYF.

The V and J genes are TRBV24-1 and TRBJ2-7; 10 bases align to TRBD2. V dropped 0 bases and J dropped 3; count of bases not matched to a gene: 4. CDR3 length: 16 residues. Germline V gene data show CDR1 as KGHDR and CDR2 as SFDVKD. This CDR3 reads CATSDLAGLASYEQYF. The CDR3 DNA is TGTGCCACCAGTGATTTGGCGGGACTAGCGAGCTACGAGCAGTACTTC.

The chain is built from TRBV15 and TRBJ2-5, with 10 bases that match TRBD1. V lost 2 bases and J lost 7; bases outside the gene matches: 7. CDR1 is LNHNV, CDR2 YYDKDF, per germline (reference sequence). The CDR3 extends over 15 amino acids. CDR3 protein: CATSRRGQGILTQYF. The CDR3 DNA follows: TGTGCCACCAGCAGAAGGGGACAGGGGATATTGACCCAGTACTTC.

The chain combines TRBV7-8 with TRBJ2-3; 10 bases fit TRBD2. CDR1 and CDR2 (germline): SGHVS, FQNEAQ. The CDR3 is 16 amino acids. V shed 5 bases and J 6 bases; nucleotides not matched to a gene: 11. CDR3 nucleotides: TGTGCCAGCAGCACCCCGGGACTAGCGTCCACGGATACGCAGTATTTT. It encodes CASSTPGLASTDTQYF.

The rearrangement links TRBV7-6 to TRBJ2-7, with D tentatively TRBD1 (6 bases). The CDR3 contains 15 residues. Germline V CDR1 and CDR2: SGHVS, FNYEAQ. The V end was cut by 5 bases, the J end by 4 bases, with 18 bases between. In DNA, the CDR3 is TGTGCCAGCAGCGCACAGGGTGGTGGGTTTTACGAGCAGTACTTC. It is translated as CASSAQGGGFYEQYF.

This sequence joins TRBV28 and TRBJ2-3; D remains unclear. CDR1 is MDHEN and CDR2 is SYDVKM in the germline V gene. The CDR3 totals 15 residues. V was pared by 0 bases and J by 0 bases, with 7 bases between. CDR3 loop: CASSLWTESTDTQYF. As DNA, the CDR3 is TGTGCCAGCAGTTTATGGACGGAAAGCACAGATACGCAGTATTTT. Filled out from reference TRBV28 and TRBJ2-3, the complete variable domain reads DVKVTQSSRYLVKRTGEKVFLECVQDMDHENMFWYRQDPGLGLRLIYFSYDVKMKEKGDIPEGYSVSREKKERFSLILESASTNQTSMYLCASSLWTESTDTQYFGPGTRLTVL.

This clone was detected only a few times. The chain has TRBV7-6 and TRBJ1-3; D gene uncertain. Germline values: CDR1 SGHVS, CDR2 FNYEAQ. Deletions cut 1 base from V and 0 bases from J, with 7 bases between. The CDR3 sequence is 15 residues long. The CDR3 nucleotides read TGTGCCAGCAGCTTAGGTTACGGCTCTGGAAACACCATATATTTT. Translated: CASSLGYGSGNTIYF.

The rearrangement joins TRBV28 to TRBJ1-6, with D unresolved. CDR3 length equals 14 residues. Germline V gives CDR1 MDHEN, CDR2 SYDVKM. Trimming pared 6 bases from V and 9 bases from J, leaving 15 bases between. In nucleotides, the CDR3 is TGTGCCAGCAGCCCAATCCAGTGGGGTTCACCCCTCCACTTT. This gives the protein CASSPIQWGSPLHF.

The chain links TRBV7-7 to TRBJ2-3, with D unresolved. The CDR3 is 13 amino acids. Germline V CDR1 and CDR2: SSHAT, FNYEAQ (reference sequence). Trimming shortened V by 5 bases and J by 5 bases, and 11 bases separated the two germline ends. The CDR3 is CASSPNAGDTQYF. CDR3 sequence (DNA): TGTGCCAGCAGCCCCAATGCCGGAGATACGCAGTATTTT. Supplemented by reference TRBV7-7 and TRBJ2-3, the full variable domain reads GAGVSQSPRYKVTKRGQDVTLRCDPISSHATLYWYQQALGQGPEFLTYFNYEAQPDKSGLPSDRFSAERPEGSISTLTIQRTEQRDSAMYRCASSPNAGDTQYFGPGTRLTVL.

This sequence joins TRBV11-1 and TRBJ2-3; no clear D. In germline, CDR1 is SGHAT, CDR2 FQDESV (reference sequence). Trimming stripped 5 bases from V and 4 bases from J, with 7 bases between. CDR3 length: 12 amino acids. Here the CDR3 reads CASSLGADTQYF. The CDR3 bases are TGTGCCAGCAGCCTCGGCGCAGATACGCAGTATTTT.

The chain uses TRBV28 and TRBJ1-1; D uncertain. Between the trimmed V and J ends, which lost 6 bases and 1 base, there was a span of 18 bases. The CDR3 extends over 16 amino acids. Per the germline V gene, CDR1 is MDHEN and CDR2 is SYDVKM. The CDR3 DNA reads TGTGCCAGCAGCAAGATAGAGGTTGTGGGGAACACTGAAGCTTTCTTT. Its translation is CASSKIEVVGNTEAFF.

The rearrangement joins TRBV4-1 to TRBJ2-3; D unclear. Per the germline V gene, CDR1 is MGHRA and CDR2 is YSYEKL. V was cut by 1 base and J by 3 bases, with 11 bases left in between. CDR3 length: 15 residues. CDR3 nucleotides: TGCGCCAGCAGCCAAGGCCACTCCGGTACAGATACGCAGTATTTT. This codes for CASSQGHSGTDTQYF.